Each of the 11 T cell receptor beta chains below was sequenced from the same sample in a study of blood T cell repertoires in COVID-19 (dated by TCRdb to between 2020 and 2021). Library construction relied on the immunoSEQ multiplex PCR assay. Sourced from immuneACCESS, this table was stored by TCRdb with only in-frame sequences that have V and J called. A share of the clones is absent; for the studies checked, an unresolved V gene accounts for under half, and the remainder has no known explanation. The table for this sample lists roughly 200,000 clones; 80% to 90% of them were counted only once. The top ten clones comprise roughly 9.7% of the sample. Sequenced input: peripheral blood. All receptors derive from a human donor with active or convalescent COVID-19. The donor label of this sample is uncertain.

DNA for the CDR3: TGTGCCAGCAGCGTTTTCGGTGAGCAGTTCTTC. Its translation is CASSVFGEQFF. The rearrangement joins TRBV9 to TRBJ2-1; no clear D. The CDR3 covers 11 residues. Germline-derived CDR1 and CDR2 are SGDLS and YYNGEE. The V and J ends lost 2 bases and 9 bases respectively, with 6 bases between them.

J is TRBJ1-3 and V is TRBV11-1; D not resolved. The CDR3 covers 12 residues. The germline V and J ends were trimmed by 5 bases and 4 bases, with 6 bases remaining between them. CDR1 and CDR2 (germline): SGHAT, FQDESV (reference sequence). In DNA, the CDR3 is TGTGCCAGCAGCCCAGGAGGAAACACCATATATTTT. It codes for CASSPGGNTIYF.

In its sample, this clone was seen once. This sequence joins TRBV5-1 and TRBJ2-7, with D maybe TRBD2 (6 bases). Trimming removed 0 bases at V and 2 bases at J, with 12 bases between. CDR3 length: 15 amino acids. Germline CDR1 and CDR2: SGHRS and YFSETQ. The CDR3 here is CASSLGGLMTYEQYF. The CDR3 region has the DNA TGCGCCAGCAGCTTGGGCGGACTAATGACCTACGAGCAGTACTTC. The variable domain in full, completed from reference TRBV5-1 and TRBJ2-7, reads KAGVTQTPRYLIKTRGQQVTLSCSPISGHRSVSWYQQTPGQGLQFLFEYFSETQRNKGNFPGRFSGRQFSNSRSEMNVSTLELGDSALYLCASSLGGLMTYEQYFGPGTRLTVT.

CDR3 nucleotides: TGTGCCAGCAGCTTGAGGAGCGGGGGGGGTAGCACAGATACGCAGTATTTT. Its protein product is CASSLRSGGGSTDTQYF. The chain is built from TRBV5-4 and TRBJ2-3, with 10 bases identical to TRBD2. In germline, CDR1 is SGHNT, CDR2 YYREEE (reference sequence). The CDR3 is made up of 17 amino acids. Trimming took 1 base from V and 0 from J; bases not matched to a gene: 5.

V gene TRBV30 combines with J gene TRBJ1-1, with D possibly matching TRBD1 (5 bases). Germline V gene data show CDR1 as GTSNPN and CDR2 as SVGIG (reference sequence). This CDR3 has 15 residues. Between the trimmed V and J ends, which lost 0 bases and 4 bases, there was a span of 15 bases. The CDR3 DNA reads as TGTGCCTGGAGTGTACGGACACTTCGTTTCACTGAAGCTTTCTTT. Translation gives CAWSVRTLRFTEAFF.

J is TRBJ2-3 and V is TRBV28, with D uncertain. V lost 2 bases and J lost 4, with 4 bases in between. The CDR3 sequence is 12 residues long. Germline V lookup: CDR1 MDHEN, CDR2 SYDVKM. CDR3 bases: TGTGCCAGCAGTTTAACGGCAGATACGCAGTATTTT. This encodes CASSLTADTQYF.

This clone was counted only a few times. The CDR3 reads CASSQAEGTHYGYTF. Here the CDR3 DNA reads TGCGCCAGCAGCCAAGCGGAGGGGACCCACTATGGCTACACCTTC. The chain links TRBV4-3 to TRBJ1-2; possible D gene TRBD1, 5 bases. Germline V CDR1 and CDR2: LGHNA, YSLEER. Trimming shortened V by 1 base and J by 3 bases, and 12 bases separated the two germline ends. The CDR3 is made up of 15 amino acids.

CDR3: CASSEALGAKYEQYF. The CDR3, as DNA: TGTGCCAGCAGTGAAGCGCTGGGAGCGAAGTACGAGCAGTACTTC. The chain employs TRBV6-1 and TRBJ2-7, with D possibly being TRBD2 (5 bases). The germline V gene encodes CDR1 MNHNS and CDR2 SASEGT. With 0 bases removed from V and 4 bases from J, the gap between germline ends came to 13 bases. The CDR3 has 15 residues.

This clone has a handful of counts. The chain links TRBV28 to TRBJ1-5; D not resolved. V was pared by 6 bases and J by 5 bases, with 17 bases between. CDR3 length: 15 amino acids. CDR1 is MDHEN and CDR2 is SYDVKM in the germline V gene. The CDR3 region is CASSSGGRNDQPQHF. The CDR3 DNA follows: TGTGCCAGCAGCTCCGGTGGGCGTAACGATCAGCCCCAGCATTTT.

V is TRBV19 and J is TRBJ2-1; D is perhaps TRBD2 (5 bases). The germline V and J ends were trimmed by 6 bases and 2 bases, with 14 bases remaining between them. Germline lookup yields CDR1 LNHDA and CDR2 SQIVND (reference sequence). The CDR3 loop spans 15 amino acids. CDR3 protein: CASRQEEMAYNEQFF. The CDR3 nucleotides are TGTGCCAGTAGGCAGGAGGAGATGGCCTACAATGAGCAGTTCTTC.

The V call is TRBV5-8, the J call TRBJ2-3, with TRBD2 matching over 9 bases. This CDR3 spans 15 amino acids. Looked up from germline, CDR1 is SGHTS and CDR2 is YDEGEE. With V trimmed by 4 bases and J by 5 bases, 8 bases remained unmatched. DNA of the CDR3: TGTGCCAGCAGCCCCATGGCGGGAGGGTTAGATACGCAGTATTTT. Protein sequence: CASSPMAGGLDTQYF.